The 20 T cell receptor beta chains given below trace back to one sample, sequenced in a study of blood T cell repertoires in COVID-19. The method was immunoSEQ multiplex PCR; TCRdb's version includes in-frame clones alone and lacks a portion of them. This sample has about 99,000 clones; approximately 85% occur once, and the top ten carry over 15%. Material: peripheral blood. These receptors originate from an elderly woman with active or convalescent COVID-19.

This clone was counted only a few times. At one boundary the junction diverges from the germline segment, which might be a read error. The chain carries TRBV5-1 and TRBJ2-2; 7 bases match TRBD2. The germline gives CDR1 SGHRS, CDR2 YFSETQ. This CDR3 has 17 amino acids. The CDR3 loop reads CASSLRELAFNTGELFF. Here the CDR3 DNA reads TGTGCCAGCAGCTTGCGCGAACTAGCGTTTAACACCGGGGAGCTGTTTTTT.

The genes are TRBV6-2 or TRBV6-3 and TRBJ2-7, with 7 nucleotides matching TRBD1. The ends lost 0 bases at V and 0 bases at J; junction bases unmatched: 5. The CDR3 is made up of 16 amino acids. In germline, CDR1 is MNHEY, CDR2 SVGEGT. The CDR3 nucleotides are TGTGCCAGCAGTTACTCGGGACAGTCCCCCTCCTACGAGCAGTACTTC. Translation: CASSYSGQSPSYEQYF.

The genes are TRBV7-2 and TRBJ2-5, with D possibly being TRBD1 (6 bases). V gave up 2 bases and J gave up 5 bases, with 12 bases separating them. The CDR3 is made up of 14 amino acids. Germline CDR1 and CDR2: SGHTA and FQGNSA. CDR3 in DNA: TGTGCCAGCAGCTTATACGGCAGGGGTGAGACCCAGTACTTC. It specifies CASSLYGRGETQYF.

The chain links TRBV5-1 to TRBJ2-7, with 8 bases that match TRBD1. The CDR3 loop spans 15 amino acids. The V segment lost 0 bases and the J segment 4 bases; nucleotides outside the gene matches: 6. Looked up from germline, CDR1 is SGHRS and CDR2 is YFSETQ. In DNA form, the CDR3 reads TGCGCCAGCAGCTTGGAATTCCAGGGGGCGTACGAGCAGTACTTC. Its protein product is CASSLEFQGAYEQYF. The full variable domain, rest sourced from reference TRBV5-1 and TRBJ2-7, is KAGVTQTPRYLIKTRGQQVTLSCSPISGHRSVSWYQQTPGQGLQFLFEYFSETQRNKGNFPGRFSGRQFSNSRSEMNVSTLELGDSALYLCASSLEFQGAYEQYFGPGTRLTVT.

This chain links TRBV20-1 with TRBJ2-7; 8 bases agree with TRBD1. CDR3 length equals 14 residues. V was clipped by 3 bases and J by 6 bases; unmatched bases: 10. In germline, CDR1 is DFQATT, CDR2 SNEGSKA (reference sequence). In nucleotides, the CDR3 is TGCAGTGCTAGTAACAGCAGGGGGCTGGCCGAGCAGTACTTC. Its translation: CSASNSRGLAEQYF.

This sequence joins TRBV4-2 and TRBJ2-7; 7 bases map to TRBD2. The CDR3 is made up of 14 amino acids. Germline V gene lookup returns CDR1 LGHNA and CDR2 YNFKEQ. V was pared by 4 bases and J by 5 bases, with 8 bases of the junction left unmatched. The CDR3 sequence: CASSRGGDLDEQYF. CDR3 sequence (DNA): TGTGCCAGCAGCCGTGGGGGGGATCTGGACGAGCAGTACTTC.

The chain links TRBV30 to TRBJ1-3; D is uncertain. The CDR3 is 14 residues long. CDR1 and CDR2 (germline): GTSNPN, SVGIG (reference sequence). Trimming shortened V by 0 bases and J by 0 bases, and 6 bases separated the two germline ends. The CDR3 nucleotides read TGTGCCTGGAGTGTCGGGGACTCTGGAAACACCATATATTTT. Residues: CAWSVGDSGNTIYF. Filled out from reference TRBV30 and TRBJ1-3, the complete variable domain reads SQTIHQWPATLVQPVGSPLSLECTVEGTSNPNLYWYRQAAGRGLQLLFYSVGIGQISSEVPQNLSASRPQDRQFILSSKKLLLSDSGFYLCAWSVGDSGNTIYFGEGSWLTVV.

In regard to this clone: The DNA is omitted, as the CDR3 cannot be located on it reliably, and the CDR3 follows TCRdb's listing. The genes are TRBV18 and TRBJ1-5; the table assigns TRBD1, which was not confirmed against the DNA. CDR1 KGHSH and CDR2 LQKENI come from the germline V gene. The CDR3 is 23 amino acids long, termini counted. CDR3 residues: CASSPIISVPPNSRQGRNQPQHF.

This clone was seen more than once but under ten times. The chain employs TRBV9 and TRBJ1-1; TRBD1 matches at 7 bases. Germline-derived CDR1 and CDR2 are SGDLS and YYNGEE. J was trimmed by 1 base and V by 3 bases; bases with no gene match: 9. The CDR3 is 16 residues long. The CDR3 DNA reads as TGTGCCAGCAGCGCCCGTCCAGGGGGTGGGAACACTGAAGCTTTCTTT. Amino acid sequence: CASSARPGGGNTEAFF.

V usage is TRBV19 and J usage is TRBJ1-1, with D perhaps matching TRBD1 (6 bases). This CDR3 has 17 residues. V lost 0 bases and J 0 bases, leaving 14 bases between the germline ends. Per the germline V gene, CDR1 is LNHDA and CDR2 is SQIVND (reference sequence). CDR3 in DNA: TGTGCCAGTAGTATAGACAAGGGGACATTCATGAACACTGAAGCTTTCTTT. Amino acid sequence: CASSIDKGTFMNTEAFF.

The chain employs TRBV6-2 or TRBV6-3 and TRBJ2-4; 7 bases match TRBD1. In germline, CDR1 is MNHEY, CDR2 SVGEGT. The CDR3 spans 18 residues. Unmatched junction bases numbered 14, after V lost 6 bases and J lost 0 bases. CDR3 protein: CASRPNVGDSLAKNIQYF. In DNA, the CDR3 is TGTGCCAGCAGGCCTAATGTTGGGGACAGCCTAGCCAAAAACATTCAGTACTTC.

The chain recombines TRBV5-5 with TRBJ1-3, with a tentative D call TRBD1 (5 bases). The CDR3 spans 15 residues. Trimming removed 5 bases at V and 2 bases at J, with 14 bases between. CDR1 is SGHKS, CDR2 YYEKEE, per germline (reference sequence). The CDR3 is CASSFQGNAGNTIYF. DNA of the CDR3: TGTGCCAGCAGTTTCCAGGGAAATGCTGGAAACACCATATATTTT. The complete variable domain, with remaining parts taken from reference TRBV5-5 and TRBJ1-3, reads DAGVTQSPTHLIKTRGQQVTLRCSPISGHKSVSWYQQVLGQGPQFIFQYYEKEERGRGNFPDRFSARQFPNYSSELNVNALLLGDSALYLCASSFQGNAGNTIYFGEGSWLTVV.

The genes are TRBV11-1 and TRBJ2-1; 9 bases agree with TRBD2. This CDR3 is built from 15 residues. Germline V gives CDR1 SGHAT, CDR2 FQDESV (reference sequence). V was pared by 0 bases and J by 9 bases, with 6 bases of the junction left unmatched. This CDR3 reads CASSLAGGTSIEQFF. CDR3 coding DNA: TGTGCCAGCAGCTTAGCGGGAGGGACTAGCATTGAGCAGTTCTTC.

This clone was counted ten times or more. The V and J genes are TRBV6-5 and TRBJ2-3, with 7 bases matching TRBD2. Germline CDR1 and CDR2: MNHEY and SVGAGI. The junction had 8 bases not matched to a gene; V was cut back by 6 bases and J by 8 bases. There are 13 residues in the CDR3. CDR3 sequence reads: CASRTLAAGTQYF. The CDR3 DNA is TGTGCCAGCAGAACGCTAGCGGCGGGTACGCAGTATTTT.

The rearrangement joins TRBV6-1 to TRBJ1-4; D is ambiguous. Germline lookup yields CDR1 MNHNS and CDR2 SASEGT. V was clipped by 2 bases and J by 4 bases, with 14 bases between them. The length of the CDR3 is 16 residues. The CDR3 DNA is TGTGCCAGCAGTGAATATGGAGGAGATATTAATGAAAAACTGTTTTTT. Its translation: CASSEYGGDINEKLFF.

This chain links TRBV7-2 with TRBJ2-2; 7 bases fit TRBD1. In germline, CDR1 is SGHTA, CDR2 FQGNSA. With 5 bases clipped from V and 4 bases from J, the junction kept 10 bases outside the gene matches. This CDR3 is built from 16 residues. The CDR3 DNA follows: TGTGCCAGCAGCCCCCGGGACAGAGACCTCACCGGGGAGCTGTTTTTT. It codes for CASSPRDRDLTGELFF. The complete variable domain, with remaining parts taken from reference TRBV7-2 and TRBJ2-2, reads GAGVSQSPSNKVTEKGKDVELRCDPISGHTALYWYRQSLGQGLEFLIYFQGNSAPDKSGLPSDRFSAERTGGSVSTLTIQRTQQEDSAVYLCASSPRDRDLTGELFFGEGSRLTVL.

The chain is built from TRBV27 and TRBJ2-3; 10 nucleotides agree with TRBD2. The CDR3 has 16 amino acids. CDR1 is MNHEY and CDR2 is SMNVEV in the germline V gene (reference sequence). The V and J ends lost 5 bases and 3 bases, in that order; junction bases with no gene match: 8. CDR3 region: CASSPRPLAGTDTQYF. CDR3 in DNA: TGTGCCAGCAGTCCCCGCCCACTAGCGGGGACAGATACGCAGTATTTT.

The rearrangement uses TRBV7-2 and TRBJ2-7; possibly TRBD1 for D (5 bases). Trimming took off 0 bases at V and 3 bases at J, with 6 bases between the two ends. The CDR3 is 13 amino acids. Germline V gene sequence: CDR1 SGHTA, CDR2 FQGNSA. The CDR3 here is CASSLAQDYEQYF. For the CDR3, the DNA is TGTGCCAGCAGCTTAGCACAGGACTACGAGCAGTACTTC.

The chain is built from TRBV10-1 and TRBJ1-1; D ambiguous. Germline loops: CDR1 WNHNN, CDR2 SYGVQD (reference sequence). CDR3 size: 14 residues. V dropped 6 bases and J dropped 0 bases, with 11 bases sitting between them. DNA for the CDR3: TGCGCCAGCAGGCACCAAACAGTGAACACTGAAGCTTTCTTT. It codes for CASRHQTVNTEAFF.

This chain links TRBV5-1 with TRBJ2-5, with 8 bases fitting TRBD2. This CDR3 region has 17 residues. Germline V lookup: CDR1 SGHRS, CDR2 YFSETQ. The V segment lost 2 bases and the J segment 3 bases; nucleotides outside the gene matches: 12. CDR3: CASSFNPVSGTKETQYF. The CDR3 DNA reads as TGCGCCAGCAGCTTTAACCCAGTTAGCGGGACTAAAGAGACCCAGTACTTC.